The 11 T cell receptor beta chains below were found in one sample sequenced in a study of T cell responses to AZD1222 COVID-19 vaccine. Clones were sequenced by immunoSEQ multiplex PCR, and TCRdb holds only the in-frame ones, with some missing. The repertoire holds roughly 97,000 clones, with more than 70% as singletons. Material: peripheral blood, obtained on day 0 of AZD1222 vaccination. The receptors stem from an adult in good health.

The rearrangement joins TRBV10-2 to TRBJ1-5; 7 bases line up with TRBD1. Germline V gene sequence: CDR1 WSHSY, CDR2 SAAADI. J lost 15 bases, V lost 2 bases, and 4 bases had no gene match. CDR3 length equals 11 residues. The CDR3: CASSEEGAWHF. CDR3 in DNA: TGCGCCAGCAGTGAGGAGGGGGCATGGCATTTT.

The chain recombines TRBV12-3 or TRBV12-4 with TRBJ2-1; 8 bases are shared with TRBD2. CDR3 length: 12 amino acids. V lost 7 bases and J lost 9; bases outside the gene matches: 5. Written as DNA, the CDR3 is TGTGCCAGCAAACCGGGGGGGGTTGAGCAGTTCTTC. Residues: CASKPGGVEQFF.

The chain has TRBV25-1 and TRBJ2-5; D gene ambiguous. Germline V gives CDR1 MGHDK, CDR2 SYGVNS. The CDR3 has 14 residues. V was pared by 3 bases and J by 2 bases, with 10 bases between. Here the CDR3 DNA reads TGTGCCAGCAGTGACCGTACTGGGCAAGAGACCCAGTACTTC. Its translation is CASSDRTGQETQYF. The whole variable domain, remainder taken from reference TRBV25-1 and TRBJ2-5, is EADIYQTPRYLVIGTGKKITLECSQTMGHDKMYWYQQDPGMELHLIHYSYGVNSTEKGDLSSESTVSRIRTEHFPLTLESARPSHTSQYLCASSDRTGQETQYFGPGTRLLVL.

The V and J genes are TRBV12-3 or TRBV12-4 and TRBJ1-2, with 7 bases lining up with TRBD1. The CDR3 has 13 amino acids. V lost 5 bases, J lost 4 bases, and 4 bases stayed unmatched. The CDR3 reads CASSPDRAYGYTF. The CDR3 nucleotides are TGTGCCAGCAGTCCCGACAGGGCCTATGGCTACACCTTC.

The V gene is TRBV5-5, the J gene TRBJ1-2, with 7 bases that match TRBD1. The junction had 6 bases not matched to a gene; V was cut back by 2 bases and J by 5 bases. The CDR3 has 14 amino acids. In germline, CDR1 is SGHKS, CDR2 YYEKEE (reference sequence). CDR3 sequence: CASSFDRAPYGYTF. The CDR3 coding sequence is TGTGCCAGCAGCTTCGACAGGGCTCCATATGGCTACACCTTC. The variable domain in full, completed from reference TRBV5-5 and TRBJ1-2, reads DAGVTQSPTHLIKTRGQQVTLRCSPISGHKSVSWYQQVLGQGPQFIFQYYEKEERGRGNFPDRFSARQFPNYSSELNVNALLLGDSALYLCASSFDRAPYGYTFGSGTRLTVV.

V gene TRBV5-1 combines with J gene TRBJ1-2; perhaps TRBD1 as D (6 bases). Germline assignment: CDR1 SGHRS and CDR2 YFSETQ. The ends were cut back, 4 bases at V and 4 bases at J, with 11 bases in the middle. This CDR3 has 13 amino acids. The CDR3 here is CASSPGQTYGYTF. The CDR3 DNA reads TGCGCCAGCAGCCCCGGACAGACCTATGGCTACACCTTC. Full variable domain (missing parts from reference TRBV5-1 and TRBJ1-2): KAGVTQTPRYLIKTRGQQVTLSCSPISGHRSVSWYQQTPGQGLQFLFEYFSETQRNKGNFPGRFSGRQFSNSRSEMNVSTLELGDSALYLCASSPGQTYGYTFGSGTRLTVV.

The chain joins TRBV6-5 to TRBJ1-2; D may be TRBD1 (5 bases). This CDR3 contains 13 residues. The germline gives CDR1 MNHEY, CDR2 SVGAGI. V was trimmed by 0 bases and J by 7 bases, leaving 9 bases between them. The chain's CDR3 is CASSYSQGGGYTF. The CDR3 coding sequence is TGTGCCAGCAGTTACTCCCAGGGTGGTGGCTACACCTTC.

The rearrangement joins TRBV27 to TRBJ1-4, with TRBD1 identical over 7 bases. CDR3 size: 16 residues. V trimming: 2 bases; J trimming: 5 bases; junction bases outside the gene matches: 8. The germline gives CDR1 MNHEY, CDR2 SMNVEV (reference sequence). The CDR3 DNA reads TGTGCCAGCAGTTTAAGATTGGGACAGCGGAATGAAAAACTGTTTTTT. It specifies CASSLRLGQRNEKLFF.

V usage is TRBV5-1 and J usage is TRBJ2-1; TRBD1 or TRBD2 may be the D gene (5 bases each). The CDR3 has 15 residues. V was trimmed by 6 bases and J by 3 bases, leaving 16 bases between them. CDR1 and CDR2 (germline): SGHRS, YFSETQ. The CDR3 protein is CASTSRDGSYNEQFF. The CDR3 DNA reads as TGCGCCAGCACTAGCCGGGACGGAAGCTACAATGAGCAGTTCTTC.

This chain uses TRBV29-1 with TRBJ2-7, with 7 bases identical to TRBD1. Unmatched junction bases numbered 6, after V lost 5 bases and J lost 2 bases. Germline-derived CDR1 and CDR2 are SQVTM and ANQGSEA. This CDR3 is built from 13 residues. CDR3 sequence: CSVTRDRTYEQYF. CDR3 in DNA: TGCAGCGTTACCCGGGACAGAACCTACGAGCAGTACTTC.

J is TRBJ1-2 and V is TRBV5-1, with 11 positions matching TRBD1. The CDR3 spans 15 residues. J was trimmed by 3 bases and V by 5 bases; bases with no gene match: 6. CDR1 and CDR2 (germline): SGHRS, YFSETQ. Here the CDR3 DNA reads TGCGCCAGCAGGGCCGGGACAGGGGGAGACTATGGCTACACCTTC. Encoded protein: CASRAGTGGDYGYTF.